This T cell receptor (beta chain) came from a study of HIV-infected patients and healthy controls. V shed 4 bases, J shed 4 bases, and the junction held 10 bases outside the gene matches. Looked up from germline, CDR1 is SGDLS and CDR2 is YYNGEE. The CDR3 covers 16 residues. One entry per CDR3 protein results from TCRdb running MiXCR on the 5' RACE reads. The data hold 19,000 or so distinct CDR3 sequences, with roughly a fifth observed a single time. This clonotype appeared many times. The chain uses TRBV9 and TRBJ2-2, with TRBD1 matching 7 bases. The receptor was derived from a human donor in good health. Sequencing used CD8+ T cells from blood. In DNA form, the CDR3 reads TGTGCCAGCAGCCCGTACAGGGGAGCGAGCACCGGGGAGCTGTTTTTT. Protein: CASSPYRGASTGELFF.